The clone carrying this TCR beta chain was detected only a few times. What it binds is unknown. This sample is drawn from a study of T-cell memory formation after mild COVID-19. One entry per CDR3 protein, called by TCRdb with MiXCR from the 5' RACE reads. The sample has about 110,000 distinct CDR3 sequences; about a sixth are singletons. Deletions cut 6 bases from V and 9 bases from J, with 9 bases between. The CDR3 spans 11 residues. CDR1 and CDR2 from the germline V gene are SGHNT and YENEEA. The study, taken as a whole, reports: Memory sampled before infection contained some responding clones, suggesting cross-reactive memory joined. Contracting CD8+ clones were enriched in EMRA, CD4+ mainly in CM and EM. Clones that got smaller from day 15 to 85 had even CD4/CD8, while clones growing later tipped toward CD4+.

V is TRBV11-3 and J is TRBJ2-1; D is perhaps TRBD1 (5 bases). The sequenced sample was PBMCs or a T cell subset sorted from them (not recorded which). The source of this sequence is a man aged 18 to 30 who had mild COVID-19 (a few samples of this study predate the infection). Cell type and time point are not known. CDR3 residues: CASSPGLEQFF. The CDR3 DNA reads TGTGCCAGCAGTCCAGGGCTTGAGCAGTTCTTC.